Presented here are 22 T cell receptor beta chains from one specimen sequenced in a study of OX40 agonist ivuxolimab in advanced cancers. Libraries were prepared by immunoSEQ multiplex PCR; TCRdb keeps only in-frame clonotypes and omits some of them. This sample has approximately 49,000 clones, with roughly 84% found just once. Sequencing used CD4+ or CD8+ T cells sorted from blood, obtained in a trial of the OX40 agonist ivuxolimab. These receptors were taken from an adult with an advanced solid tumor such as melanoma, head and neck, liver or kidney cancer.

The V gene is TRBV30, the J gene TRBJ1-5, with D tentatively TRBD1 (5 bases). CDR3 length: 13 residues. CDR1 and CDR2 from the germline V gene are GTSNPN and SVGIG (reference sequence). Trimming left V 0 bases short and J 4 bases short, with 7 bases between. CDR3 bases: TGTGCCTGGAGTGTCGGACAAAATCAGCCCCAGCATTTT. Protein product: CAWSVGQNQPQHF.

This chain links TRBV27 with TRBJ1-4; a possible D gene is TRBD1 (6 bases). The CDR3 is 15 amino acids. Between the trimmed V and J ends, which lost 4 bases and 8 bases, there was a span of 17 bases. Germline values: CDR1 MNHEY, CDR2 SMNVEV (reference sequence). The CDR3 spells CASSSGESGNEKLFF. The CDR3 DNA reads TGTGCCAGCAGTTCAGGGGAGTCGGGAAACGAAAAACTGTTTTTT. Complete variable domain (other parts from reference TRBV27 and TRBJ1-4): EAQVTQNPRYLITVTGKKLTVTCSQNMNHEYMSWYRQDPGLGLRQIYYSMNVEVTDKGDVPEGYKVSRKEKRNFPLILESPSPNQTSLYFCASSSGESGNEKLFFGSGTQLSVL.

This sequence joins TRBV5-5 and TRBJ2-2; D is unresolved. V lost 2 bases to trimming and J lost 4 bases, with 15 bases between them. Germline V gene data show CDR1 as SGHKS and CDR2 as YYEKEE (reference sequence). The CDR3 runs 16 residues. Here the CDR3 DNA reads TGTGCCAGCAGCTTTAATCCCCCGTTGGGCACCGGGGAGCTGTTTTTT. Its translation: CASSFNPPLGTGELFF.

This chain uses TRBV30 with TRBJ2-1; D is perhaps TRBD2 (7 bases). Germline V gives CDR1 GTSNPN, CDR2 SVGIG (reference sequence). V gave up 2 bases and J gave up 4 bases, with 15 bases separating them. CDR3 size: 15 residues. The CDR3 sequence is CAWSRGGTRYNEQFF. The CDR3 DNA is TGTGCCTGGAGTCGGGGAGGGACACGTTACAATGAGCAGTTCTTC.

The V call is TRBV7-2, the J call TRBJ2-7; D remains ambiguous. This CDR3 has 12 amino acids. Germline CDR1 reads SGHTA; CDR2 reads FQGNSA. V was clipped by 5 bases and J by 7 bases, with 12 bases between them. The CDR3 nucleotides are TGTGCCAGCAGCCGGATGCGAGGTGAGCAGTACTTC. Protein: CASSRMRGEQYF.

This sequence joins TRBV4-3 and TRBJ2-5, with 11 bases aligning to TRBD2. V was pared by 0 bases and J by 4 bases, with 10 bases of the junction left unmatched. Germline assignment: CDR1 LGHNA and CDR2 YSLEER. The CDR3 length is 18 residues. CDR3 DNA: TGCGCCAGCAGCCAAGATTTGATACTAGCGGGGGTTGCAGAGACCCAGTACTTC. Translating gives CASSQDLILAGVAETQYF.

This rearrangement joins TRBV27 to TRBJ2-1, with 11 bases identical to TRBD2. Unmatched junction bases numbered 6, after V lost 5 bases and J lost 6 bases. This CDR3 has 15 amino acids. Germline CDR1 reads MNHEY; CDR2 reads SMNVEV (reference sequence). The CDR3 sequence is CASSKASGGPNEQFF. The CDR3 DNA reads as TGTGCCAGCAGTAAGGCTAGCGGGGGGCCCAATGAGCAGTTCTTC.

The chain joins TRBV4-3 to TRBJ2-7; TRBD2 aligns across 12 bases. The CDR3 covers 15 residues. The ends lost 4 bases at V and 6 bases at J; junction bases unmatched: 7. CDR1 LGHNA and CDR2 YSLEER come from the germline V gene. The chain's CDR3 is CASSLRLAGDPEQYF. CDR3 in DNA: TGCGCCAGCAGCCTGCGACTAGCGGGGGATCCCGAGCAGTACTTC.

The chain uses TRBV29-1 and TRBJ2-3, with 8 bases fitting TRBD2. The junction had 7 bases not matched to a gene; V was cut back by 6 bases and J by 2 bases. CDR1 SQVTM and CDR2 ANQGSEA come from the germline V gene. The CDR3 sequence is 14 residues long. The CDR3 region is CSVQETSDTDTQYF. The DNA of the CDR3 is TGCAGCGTCCAAGAGACTAGCGACACAGATACGCAGTATTTT.

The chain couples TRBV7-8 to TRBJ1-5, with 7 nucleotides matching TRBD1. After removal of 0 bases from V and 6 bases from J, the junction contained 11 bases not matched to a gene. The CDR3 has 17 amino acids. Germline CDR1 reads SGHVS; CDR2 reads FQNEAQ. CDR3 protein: CASSLAYRGVGRQPQHF. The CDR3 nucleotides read TGTGCCAGCAGCTTAGCCTACAGGGGAGTCGGCCGTCAGCCCCAGCATTTT.

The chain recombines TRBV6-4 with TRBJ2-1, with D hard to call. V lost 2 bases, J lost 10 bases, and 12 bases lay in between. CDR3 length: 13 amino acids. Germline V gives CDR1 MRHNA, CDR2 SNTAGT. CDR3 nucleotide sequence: TGTGCCAGCAGTGACACAAATTTAGGGGAGCAGTTCTTC. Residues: CASSDTNLGEQFF.

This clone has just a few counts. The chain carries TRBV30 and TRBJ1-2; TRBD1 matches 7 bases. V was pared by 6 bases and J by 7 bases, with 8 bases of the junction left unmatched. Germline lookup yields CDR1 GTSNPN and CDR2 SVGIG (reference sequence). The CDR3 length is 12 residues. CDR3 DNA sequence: TGTGCCTGTCTTGACAGGGCGATTGGCTACACCTTC. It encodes CACLDRAIGYTF.

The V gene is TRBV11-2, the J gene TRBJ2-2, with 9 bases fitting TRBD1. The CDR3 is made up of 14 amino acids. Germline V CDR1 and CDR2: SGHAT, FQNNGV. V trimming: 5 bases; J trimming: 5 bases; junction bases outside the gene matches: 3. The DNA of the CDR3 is TGTGCCAGCAGCACCGGACAGGGGACCGGGGAGCTGTTTTTT. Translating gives CASSTGQGTGELFF.

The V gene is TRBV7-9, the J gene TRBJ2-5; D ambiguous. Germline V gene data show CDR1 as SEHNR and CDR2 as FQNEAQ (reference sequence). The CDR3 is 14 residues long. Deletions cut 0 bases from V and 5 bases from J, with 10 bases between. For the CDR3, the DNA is TGTGCCAGCAGCTTAGCGGGCTCGTACGAGACCCAGTACTTC. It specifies CASSLAGSYETQYF.

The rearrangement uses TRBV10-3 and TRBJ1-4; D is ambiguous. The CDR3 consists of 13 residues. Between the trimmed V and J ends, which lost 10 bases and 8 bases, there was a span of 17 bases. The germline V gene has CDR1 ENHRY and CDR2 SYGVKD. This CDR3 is CATRESLQEKLFF. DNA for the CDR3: TGTGCCACCCGAGAGAGCCTACAGGAAAAACTGTTTTTT.

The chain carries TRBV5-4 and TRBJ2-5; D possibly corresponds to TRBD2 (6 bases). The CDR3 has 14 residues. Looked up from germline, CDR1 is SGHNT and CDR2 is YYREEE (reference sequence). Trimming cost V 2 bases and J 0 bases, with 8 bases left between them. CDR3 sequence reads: CASSFRLDQETQYF. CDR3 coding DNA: TGTGCCAGCAGCTTTAGACTAGACCAAGAGACCCAGTACTTC.

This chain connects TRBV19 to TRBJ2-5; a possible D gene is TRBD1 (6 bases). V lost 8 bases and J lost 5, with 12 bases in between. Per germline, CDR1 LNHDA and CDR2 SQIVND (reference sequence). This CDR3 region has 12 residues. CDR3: CASGTSWETQYF. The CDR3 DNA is TGTGCCAGTGGGACATCCTGGGAGACCCAGTACTTC.

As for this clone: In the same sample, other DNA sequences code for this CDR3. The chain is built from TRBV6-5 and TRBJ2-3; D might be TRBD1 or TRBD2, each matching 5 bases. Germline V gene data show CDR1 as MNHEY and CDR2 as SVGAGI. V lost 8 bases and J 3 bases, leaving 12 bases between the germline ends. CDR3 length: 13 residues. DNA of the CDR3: TGTGCCAGCCGGGGCAGAGGGACAGATACGCAGTATTTT. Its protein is CASRGRGTDTQYF.

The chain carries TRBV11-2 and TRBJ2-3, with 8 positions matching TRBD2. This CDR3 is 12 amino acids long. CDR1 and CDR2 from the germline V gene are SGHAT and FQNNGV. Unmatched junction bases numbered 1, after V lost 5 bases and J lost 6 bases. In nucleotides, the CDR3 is TGTGCCAGCAGCCCTAGCGGGGATACGCAGTATTTT. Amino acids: CASSPSGDTQYF.

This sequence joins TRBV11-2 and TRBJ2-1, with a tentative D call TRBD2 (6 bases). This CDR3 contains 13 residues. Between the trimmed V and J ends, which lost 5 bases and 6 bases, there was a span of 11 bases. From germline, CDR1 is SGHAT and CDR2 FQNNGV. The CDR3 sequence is CASSEMTSNEQFF. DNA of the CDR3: TGTGCCAGCAGCGAAATGACTAGCAATGAGCAGTTCTTC. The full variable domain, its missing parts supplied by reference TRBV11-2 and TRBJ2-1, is EAGVAQSPRYKIIEKRQSVAFWCNPISGHATLYWYQQILGQGPKLLIQFQNNGVVDDSQLPKDRFSAERLKGVDSTLKIQPAKLEDSAVYLCASSEMTSNEQFFGPGTRLTVL.

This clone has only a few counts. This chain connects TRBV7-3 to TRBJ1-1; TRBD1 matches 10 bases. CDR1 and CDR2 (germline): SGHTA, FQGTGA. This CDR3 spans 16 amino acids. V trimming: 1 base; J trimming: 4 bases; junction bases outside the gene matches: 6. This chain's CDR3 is CASSLKDRGPGTEAFF. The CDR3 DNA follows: TGTGCCAGCAGCTTAAAAGACAGGGGGCCGGGCACTGAAGCTTTCTTT.

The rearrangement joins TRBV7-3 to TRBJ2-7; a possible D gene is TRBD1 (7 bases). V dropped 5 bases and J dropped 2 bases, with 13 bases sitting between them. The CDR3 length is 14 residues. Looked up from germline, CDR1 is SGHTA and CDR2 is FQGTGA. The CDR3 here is CASSPQGGPYEQYF. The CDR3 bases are TGTGCCAGCAGCCCCCAGGGGGGCCCCTACGAGCAGTACTTC. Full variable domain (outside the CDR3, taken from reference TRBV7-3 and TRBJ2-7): GAGVSQTPSNKVTEKGKYVELRCDPISGHTALYWYRQSLGQGPEFLIYFQGTGAADDSGLPNDRFFAVRPEGSVSTLKIQRTERGDSAVYLCASSPQGGPYEQYFGPGTRLTVT.